This entry features one TCR beta chain sequence. For the second PCR, which ran for about 7 to 12 cycles, a sample-barcoded 5' primer and a J-beta primer mix were used. TCRdb re-derived calls from the 5' RACE reads in MiXCR, one entry per CDR3 protein. This repertoire shows hundreds of thousands of distinct CDR3 sequences, about 59% found once; its top ten account for 25% to 35%. These data come from a study of blood T cells in healthy people across ages. The source of this sequence is a man in his thirties or forties in good health. The sequenced sample was blood.

CDR3 in amino acids: CSARYSAGPSYEQYF. The CDR3 coding sequence is TGCAGTGCTAGATACTCGGCGGGCCCCTCCTACGAGCAGTACTTC. The V call is TRBV20-1, the J call TRBJ2-7; TRBD2 might be the D (5 bases). V was trimmed by 2 bases and J by 0 bases, leaving 14 bases between them. The CDR3 contains 15 residues. The germline CDR1 and CDR2 sequences are DFQATT and SNEGSKA (reference sequence).